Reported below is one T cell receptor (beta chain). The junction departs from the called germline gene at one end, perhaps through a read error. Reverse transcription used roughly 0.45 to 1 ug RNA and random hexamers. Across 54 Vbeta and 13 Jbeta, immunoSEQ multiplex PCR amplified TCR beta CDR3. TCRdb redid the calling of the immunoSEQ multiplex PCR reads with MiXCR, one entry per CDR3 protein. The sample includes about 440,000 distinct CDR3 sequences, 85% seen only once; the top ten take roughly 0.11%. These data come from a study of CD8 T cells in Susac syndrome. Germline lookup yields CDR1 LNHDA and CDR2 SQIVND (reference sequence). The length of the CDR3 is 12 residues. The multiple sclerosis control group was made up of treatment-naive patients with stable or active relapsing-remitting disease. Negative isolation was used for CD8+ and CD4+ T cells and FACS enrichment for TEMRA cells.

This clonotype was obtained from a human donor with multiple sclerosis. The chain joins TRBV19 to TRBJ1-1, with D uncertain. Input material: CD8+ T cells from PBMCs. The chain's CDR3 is CASSSRDTEAFF. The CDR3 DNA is TGTGCTAGTAGTTCCCGGGACACTGAAGCTTTCTTT.